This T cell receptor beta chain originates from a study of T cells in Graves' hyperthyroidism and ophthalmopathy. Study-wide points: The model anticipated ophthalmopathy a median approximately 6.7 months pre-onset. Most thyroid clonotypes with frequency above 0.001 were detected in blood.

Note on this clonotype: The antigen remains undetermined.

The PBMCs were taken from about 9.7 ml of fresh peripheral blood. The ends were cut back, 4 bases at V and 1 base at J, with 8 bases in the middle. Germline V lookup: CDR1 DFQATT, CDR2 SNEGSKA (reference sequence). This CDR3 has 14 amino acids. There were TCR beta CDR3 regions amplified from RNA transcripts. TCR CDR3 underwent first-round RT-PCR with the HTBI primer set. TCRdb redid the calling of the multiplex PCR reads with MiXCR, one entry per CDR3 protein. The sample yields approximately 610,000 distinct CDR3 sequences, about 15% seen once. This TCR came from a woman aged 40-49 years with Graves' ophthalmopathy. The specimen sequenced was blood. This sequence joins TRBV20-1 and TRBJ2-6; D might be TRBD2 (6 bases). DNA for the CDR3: TGCAGTGCTATCGGGGGTTCTGGGGCCAACGTCCTGACTTTC. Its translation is CSAIGGSGANVLTF.